This T cell receptor (beta chain) originates from a study of shared clonotypes between healthy human individuals. CDR1 is MGHRA, CDR2 YSYEKL, per germline. The CDR3 covers 15 residues. Trimming took 4 bases from V and 2 from J, leaving 12 bases between them. Study findings and constraints: Some clonotypes were shared by all four sorted-subset donors, while others were not shared. The non-shared ones had lower generation probabilities than the shared ones. Sorted-subset sequencing was shown by rarefaction to be incomplete despite large depth.

Method: immunoSEQ multiplex PCR; TCRdb's copy keeps in-frame clones and lacks some. The sample has 2 million or so clones; approximately 95% are singletons. Regarding this clone: Its specificity is unknown.

Naive CD8 cells lacked CD45RO and underwent positive selection for CCR7, leaving out terminally differentiated effector memory CD45RA+ cells. The V gene is TRBV4-1, the J gene TRBJ2-1; D might be TRBD1 or TRBD2, each matching 6 bases. The TCR sequence derives from a man aged 18 to 30 in good health. The source material was naive CD8+ T cells sorted from blood. The CDR3 loop reads CASSPQGRTYNEQFF. In nucleotides, the CDR3 is TGCGCCAGCAGCCCTCAGGGGAGGACCTACAATGAGCAGTTCTTC.